This T cell receptor beta chain was found in a study of T cells in Graves' hyperthyroidism and ophthalmopathy. Study results and limitations: Clonotypes that were expanded in thyroid above 0.001 mostly appeared in blood too. By a 13 V-J model, ophthalmopathy was set apart from stable hyperthyroidism.

The investigators amplified TCR beta CDR3 regions from RNA transcripts. Carried out on the TCR CDR3, a first-round RT-PCR used the HTBI primer set. TCRdb processed the multiplex PCR reads anew with MiXCR; each CDR3 protein has one entry. Here the sample spans 530,000 or so distinct CDR3 sequences, less than 25% being singletons. Clinical Activity Scores of at least 3, NOSPECS grades of at least 4 and durations under 3 months characterized ophthalmopathy patients. The study left out patients who had uncontrolled infection, other autoimmune disease, pregnancy or lactation. The CDR3 contains 13 residues. The germline gives CDR1 MNHEY, CDR2 SVGEGT. V lost 0 bases, J lost 6 bases, and 9 bases lay in between. This clonotype was picked up many times. The antigen is undetermined.

What was sequenced was blood. The TCR comes from a woman in her 30s with Graves' ophthalmopathy. This chain links TRBV6-2 or TRBV6-3 with TRBJ2-7; D gene unclear. This CDR3 is CASSYSQGLEQYF. The CDR3 nucleotides read TGTGCCAGCAGTTACTCGCAAGGGCTCGAGCAGTACTTC.